This section outlines one TCR beta chain sequence together with its context. Profiled with immunoSEQ multiplex PCR; TCRdb holds only in-frame clones, not every one. Among fewer than 200,000 clones listed, around 80% were seen once. The V end lost 2 bases, the J end lost 3 bases, and 11 bases lay between the germline ends. The CDR3 is 15 residues long. The germline gives CDR1 SGHVS, CDR2 FNYEAQ. These data come from a study of blood T cell repertoires in COVID-19. Whole-study context: COVID-19 samples from acute and convalescent phases originated in the United States, Italy and Spain.

Participants had their cohort set by participant-reported clinical history. Cohort 3 recovery required two negative PCRs, clearance, or symptom resolution. The V call is TRBV7-6, the J call TRBJ1-3; possible D gene TRBD1, 6 bases. Material: PBMCs or T cells enriched from blood (not recorded which). The source is a man aged 45 to 65 who had recovered from COVID-19. The CDR3 DNA follows: TGTGCCAGCAGCTTATCAGGGGTGGATGGAAACACCATATATTTT. This encodes CASSLSGVDGNTIYF.